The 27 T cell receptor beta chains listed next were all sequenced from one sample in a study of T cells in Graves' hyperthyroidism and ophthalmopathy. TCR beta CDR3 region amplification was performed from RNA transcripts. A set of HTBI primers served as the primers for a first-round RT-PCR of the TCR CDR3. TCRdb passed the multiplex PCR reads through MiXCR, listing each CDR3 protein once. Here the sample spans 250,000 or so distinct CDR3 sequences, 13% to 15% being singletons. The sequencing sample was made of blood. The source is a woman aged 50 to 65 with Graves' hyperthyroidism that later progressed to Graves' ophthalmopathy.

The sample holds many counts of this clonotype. The DNA for the CDR3 is TGTGCCAGCAGTTGGGACAGGACGGTTAGATCACCCCTCCACTTT. Protein product: CASSWDRTVRSPLHF. The V and J genes are TRBV6-1 and TRBJ1-6, with 8 nucleotides matching TRBD1. CDR3 length equals 15 residues. The germline V gene has CDR1 MNHNS and CDR2 SASEGT. After removal of 5 bases from V and 10 bases from J, the junction contained 10 bases not matched to a gene.

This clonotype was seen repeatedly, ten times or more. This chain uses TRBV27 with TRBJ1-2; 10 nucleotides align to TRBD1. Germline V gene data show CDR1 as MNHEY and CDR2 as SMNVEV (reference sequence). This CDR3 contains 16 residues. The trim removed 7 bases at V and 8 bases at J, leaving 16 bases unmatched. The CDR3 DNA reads TGTGCCAGCACTCGACAGGGACAGGGGCCCCGTCGAGGCTACACCTTC. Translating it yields CASTRQGQGPRRGYTF.

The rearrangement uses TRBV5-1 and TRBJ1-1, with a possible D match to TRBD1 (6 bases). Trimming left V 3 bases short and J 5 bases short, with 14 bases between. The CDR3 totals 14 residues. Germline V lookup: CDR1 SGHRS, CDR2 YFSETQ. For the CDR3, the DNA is TGCGCCAGCAGCTGGCGGGGGGCGCGGACTGAAGCTTTCTTT. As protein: CASSWRGARTEAFF. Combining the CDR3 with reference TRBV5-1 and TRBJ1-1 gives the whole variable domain KAGVTQTPRYLIKTRGQQVTLSCSPISGHRSVSWYQQTPGQGLQFLFEYFSETQRNKGNFPGRFSGRQFSNSRSEMNVSTLELGDSALYLCASSWRGARTEAFFGQGTRLTVV.

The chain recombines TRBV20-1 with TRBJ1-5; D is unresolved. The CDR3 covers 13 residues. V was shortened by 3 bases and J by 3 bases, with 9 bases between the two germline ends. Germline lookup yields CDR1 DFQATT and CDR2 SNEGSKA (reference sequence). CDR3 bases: TGCAGTGCTAGGGGTCTGCTCAATCAGCCCCAGCATTTT. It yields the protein CSARGLLNQPQHF.

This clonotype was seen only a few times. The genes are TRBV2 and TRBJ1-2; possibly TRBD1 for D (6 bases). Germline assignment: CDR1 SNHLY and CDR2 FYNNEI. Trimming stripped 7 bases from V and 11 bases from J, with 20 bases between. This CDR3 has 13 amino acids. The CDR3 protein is CASNTGLLLGYTF. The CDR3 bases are TGTGCCAGCAACACAGGGCTCCTGTTGGGTTACACCTTC.

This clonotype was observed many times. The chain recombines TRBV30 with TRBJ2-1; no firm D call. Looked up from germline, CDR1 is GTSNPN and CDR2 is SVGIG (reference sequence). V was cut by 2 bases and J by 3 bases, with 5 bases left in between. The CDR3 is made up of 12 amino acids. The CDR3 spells CAWSRFYNEQFF. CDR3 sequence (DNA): TGTGCCTGGAGTAGGTTCTACAATGAGCAGTTCTTC.

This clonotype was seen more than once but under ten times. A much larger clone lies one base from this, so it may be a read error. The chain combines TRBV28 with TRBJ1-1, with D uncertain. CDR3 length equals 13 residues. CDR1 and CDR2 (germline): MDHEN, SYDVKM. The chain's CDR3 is CAGRNLDGIQAFF. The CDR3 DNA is TGTGCCGGCAGGAACTTGGACGGTATTCAAGCTTTCTTT.

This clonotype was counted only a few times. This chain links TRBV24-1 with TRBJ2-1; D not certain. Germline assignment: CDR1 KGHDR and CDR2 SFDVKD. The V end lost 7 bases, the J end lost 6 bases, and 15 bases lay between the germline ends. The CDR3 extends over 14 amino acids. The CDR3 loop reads CATRDNGPVNEQFF. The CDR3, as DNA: TGTGCCACCAGAGACAACGGACCCGTCAATGAGCAGTTCTTC.

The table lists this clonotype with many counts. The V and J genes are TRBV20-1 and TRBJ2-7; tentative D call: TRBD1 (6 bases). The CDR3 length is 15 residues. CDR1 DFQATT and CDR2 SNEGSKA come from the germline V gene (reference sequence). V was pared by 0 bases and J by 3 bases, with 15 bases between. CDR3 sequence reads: CSARDGGRELYEQYF. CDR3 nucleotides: TGCAGTGCTAGAGATGGGGGCCGAGAACTCTACGAGCAGTACTTC.

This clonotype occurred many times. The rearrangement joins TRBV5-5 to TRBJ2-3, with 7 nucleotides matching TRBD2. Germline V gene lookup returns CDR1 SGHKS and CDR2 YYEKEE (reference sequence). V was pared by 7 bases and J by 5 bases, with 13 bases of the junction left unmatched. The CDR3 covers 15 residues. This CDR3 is CASRLSGTLEDTQYF. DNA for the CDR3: TGTGCCAGCCGGTTGAGCGGGACCTTGGAAGATACGCAGTATTTT.

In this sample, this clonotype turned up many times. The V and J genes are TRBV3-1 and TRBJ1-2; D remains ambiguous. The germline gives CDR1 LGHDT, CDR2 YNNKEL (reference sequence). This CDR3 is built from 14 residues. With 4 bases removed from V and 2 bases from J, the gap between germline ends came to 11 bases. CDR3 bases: TGTGCCAGCAGCCCGTTCGGAGGGAACTATGGCTACACCTTC. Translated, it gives CASSPFGGNYGYTF.

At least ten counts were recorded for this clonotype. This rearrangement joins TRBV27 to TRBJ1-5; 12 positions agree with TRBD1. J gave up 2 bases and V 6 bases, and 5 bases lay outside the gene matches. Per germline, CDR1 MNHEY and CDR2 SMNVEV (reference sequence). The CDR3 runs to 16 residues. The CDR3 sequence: CASRPGQGARNQPQHF. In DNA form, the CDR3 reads TGTGCCAGCAGACCGGGACAGGGGGCCCGCAATCAGCCCCAGCATTTT.

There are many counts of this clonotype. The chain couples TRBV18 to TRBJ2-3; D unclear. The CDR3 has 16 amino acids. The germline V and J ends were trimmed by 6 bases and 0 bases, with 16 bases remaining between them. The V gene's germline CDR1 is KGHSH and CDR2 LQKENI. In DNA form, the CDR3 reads TGTGCCAGCTCCCCCCTCAGCTTTACTAGCACAGATACGCAGTATTTT. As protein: CASSPLSFTSTDTQYF.

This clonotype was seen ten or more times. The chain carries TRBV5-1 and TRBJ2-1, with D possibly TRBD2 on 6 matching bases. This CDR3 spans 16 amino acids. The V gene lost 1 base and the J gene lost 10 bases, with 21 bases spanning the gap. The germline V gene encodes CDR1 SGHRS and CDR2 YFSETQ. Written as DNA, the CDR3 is TGCGCCAGCAGCTTGACCTCCGGGAGCTCTTTGCGGGAGCAGTTCTTC. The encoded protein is CASSLTSGSSLREQFF.

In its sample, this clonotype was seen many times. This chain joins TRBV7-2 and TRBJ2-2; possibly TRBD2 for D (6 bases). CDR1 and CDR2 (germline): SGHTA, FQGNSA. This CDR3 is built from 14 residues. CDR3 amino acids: CAKRIGSNTGELFF. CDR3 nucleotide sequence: TGTGCTAAGAGGATCGGGAGCAACACCGGGGAGCTGTTTTTT.

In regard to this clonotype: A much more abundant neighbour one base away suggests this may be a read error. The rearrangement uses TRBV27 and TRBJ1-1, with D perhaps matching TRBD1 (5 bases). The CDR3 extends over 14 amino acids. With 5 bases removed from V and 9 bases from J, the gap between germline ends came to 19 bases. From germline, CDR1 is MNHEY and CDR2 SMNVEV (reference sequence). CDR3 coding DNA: TGTGCCAGCAGTCTCCCCCAGGGAAAAGTACAAGCTTTCTTT. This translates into CASSLPQGKVQAFF.

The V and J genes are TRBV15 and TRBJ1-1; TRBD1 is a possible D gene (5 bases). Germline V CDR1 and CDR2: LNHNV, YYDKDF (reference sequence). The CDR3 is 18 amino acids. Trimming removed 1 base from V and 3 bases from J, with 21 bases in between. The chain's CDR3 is CATSRGGTLRFSDTEAFF. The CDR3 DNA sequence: TGTGCCACCAGCAGAGGAGGGACGCTTAGGTTCAGCGACACTGAAGCTTTCTTT.

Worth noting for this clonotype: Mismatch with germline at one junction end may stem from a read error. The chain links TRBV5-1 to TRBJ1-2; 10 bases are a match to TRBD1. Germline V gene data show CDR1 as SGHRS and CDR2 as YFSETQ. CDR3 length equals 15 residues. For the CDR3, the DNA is TGCGCCAGCAGAGATATGCGGGACAGGGGATATAACTCCTCCTTC. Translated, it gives CASRDMRDRGYNSSF.

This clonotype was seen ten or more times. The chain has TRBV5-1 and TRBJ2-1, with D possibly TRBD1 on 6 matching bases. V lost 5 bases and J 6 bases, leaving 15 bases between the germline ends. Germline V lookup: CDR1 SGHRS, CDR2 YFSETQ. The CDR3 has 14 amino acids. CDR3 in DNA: TGCGCCAGCAGTCAGGATACAGGGAGCAATGAGCAGTTCTTC. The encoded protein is CASSQDTGSNEQFF.

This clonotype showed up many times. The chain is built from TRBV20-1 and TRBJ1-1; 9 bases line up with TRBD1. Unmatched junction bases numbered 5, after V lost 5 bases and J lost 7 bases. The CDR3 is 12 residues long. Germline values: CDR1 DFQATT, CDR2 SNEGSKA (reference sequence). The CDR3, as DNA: TGCAGTGCTGGGGGACAGGGCGATGAAGCTTTCTTT. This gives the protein CSAGGQGDEAFF.

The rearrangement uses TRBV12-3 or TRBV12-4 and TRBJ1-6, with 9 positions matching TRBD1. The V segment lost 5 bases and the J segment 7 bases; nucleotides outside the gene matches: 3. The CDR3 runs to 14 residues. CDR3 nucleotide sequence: TGTGCCAGCAGTGCCGGGACAGGGAATTCACCCCTCCACTTT. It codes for CASSAGTGNSPLHF.

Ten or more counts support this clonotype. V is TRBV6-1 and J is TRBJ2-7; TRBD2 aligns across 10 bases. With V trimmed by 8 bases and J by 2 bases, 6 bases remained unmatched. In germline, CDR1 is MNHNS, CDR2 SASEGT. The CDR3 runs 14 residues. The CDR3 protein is CASGQREGAYEQYF. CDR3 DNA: TGTGCCAGCGGACAGCGGGAGGGCGCCTACGAGCAGTACTTC.

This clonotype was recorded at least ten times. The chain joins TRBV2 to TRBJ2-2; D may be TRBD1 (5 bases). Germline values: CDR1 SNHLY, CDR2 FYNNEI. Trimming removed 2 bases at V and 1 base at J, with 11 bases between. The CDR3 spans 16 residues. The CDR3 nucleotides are TGTGCCAGCAGTGAATTGTCAGGGTGGAACACCGGGGAGCTGTTTTTT. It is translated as CASSELSGWNTGELFF.

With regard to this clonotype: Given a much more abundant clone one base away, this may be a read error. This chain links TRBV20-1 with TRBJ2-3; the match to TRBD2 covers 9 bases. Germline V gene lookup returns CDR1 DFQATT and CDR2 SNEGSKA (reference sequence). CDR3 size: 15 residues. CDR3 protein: CSASIFGTSTDTQCF. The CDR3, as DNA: TGCAGTGCTAGTATCTTCGGGACTAGCACAGATACGCAGTGTTTT.

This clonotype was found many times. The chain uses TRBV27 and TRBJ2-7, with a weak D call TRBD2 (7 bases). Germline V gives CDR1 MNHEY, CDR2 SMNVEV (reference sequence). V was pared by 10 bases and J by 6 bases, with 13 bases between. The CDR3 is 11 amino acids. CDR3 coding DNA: TGTGCCACAAGGGGGGGTGGCGAGCAGTACTTC. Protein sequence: CATRGGGEQYF.

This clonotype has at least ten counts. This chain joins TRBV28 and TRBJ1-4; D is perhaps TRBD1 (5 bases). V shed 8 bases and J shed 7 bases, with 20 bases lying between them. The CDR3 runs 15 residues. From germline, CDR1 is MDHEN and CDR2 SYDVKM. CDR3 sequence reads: CASSTTGGSGEKLFF. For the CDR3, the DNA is TGTGCCAGCTCTACTACGGGGGGATCGGGTGAAAAACTGTTTTTT.

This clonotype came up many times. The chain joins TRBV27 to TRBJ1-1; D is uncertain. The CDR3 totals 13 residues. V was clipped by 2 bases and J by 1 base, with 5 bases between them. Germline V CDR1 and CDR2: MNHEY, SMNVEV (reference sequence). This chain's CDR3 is CASSLTRNTEAFF. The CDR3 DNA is TGTGCCAGCAGTTTAACTCGGAACACTGAAGCTTTCTTT.